A selection of T cell receptor beta chains follows, all from one sample in a study of T cell responses to AZD1222 COVID-19 vaccine. Clones were read by immunoSEQ multiplex PCR, and TCRdb kept only the in-frame ones, dropping some. The sample includes 90,000 or so clones, about 86% of them seen just once. Sequencing was performed on peripheral blood, taken on day 0 of AZD1222 vaccination. The receptors come from an adult in good health. Both conserved end residues are part of each CDR3. The order of the fields is clone size, J gene, D gene, V gene, CDR3 protein, CDR3 DNA. The D gene is left open where the match is weak. The listing skips clone size in some rows; elsewhere it reads once, few, many or a size class.

.	TRBJ2-2	.	TRBV7-2	CASSFDTGELFF	TGTGCCAGCAGCTTCGACACCGGGGAGCTGTTTTTT
.	TRBJ2-3	TRBD1	TRBV9	CASSVEGRQGIDTQYF	TGTGCCAGCAGCGTAGAAGGAAGACAGGGGATAGATACGCAGTATTTT
.	TRBJ1-2	.	TRBV25-1	CASSLGDRGGYTF	TGTGCCAGCAGTTTAGGGGATCGTGGCGGCTACACCTTC
.	TRBJ1-2	TRBD1	TRBV10-2	CASRDEDRGRGYGYTF	TGCGCCAGCAGGGACGAGGACAGGGGGCGCGGCTATGGCTACACCTTC
.	TRBJ2-1	TRBD2	TRBV5-4	CASWGLAGGNEQFF	TGTGCCAGCTGGGGGCTAGCGGGAGGAAATGAGCAGTTCTTC
many	TRBJ2-7	.	TRBV21-1	CASSKAHGTGWSSYEQYF	TGTGCCAGCAGCAAAGCGCACGGGACAGGTTGGAGCTCCTACGAGCAGTACTTC
.	TRBJ2-7	.	TRBV6-5	CAGGKGAGEQYF	TGTGCCGGAGGGAAGGGGGCTGGGGAGCAGTACTTC
once	TRBJ2-2	.	TRBV7-3	CASSLQGTGELFF	TGTGCCAGCAGCTTACAGGGCACCGGGGAGCTGTTTTTT
.	TRBJ1-1	TRBD1	TRBV6-2/TRBV6-3	CASSPLDRDTEAFF	TGTGCCAGCAGCCCCCTGGACAGGGACACTGAAGCTTTCTTT
.	TRBJ1-6	.	TRBV12-3/TRBV12-4	CASSRQNSPLHF	TGTGCCAGCAGCCGACAGAATTCACCCCTCCACTTT
.	TRBJ2-1	.	TRBV28	CASSLRNEQFF	TGTGCCAGCAGTTTACGGAATGAGCAGTTCTTC
.	TRBJ2-1	.	TRBV18	CASSPTSGYNEQFF	TGTGCCAGCTCACCAACTTCCGGCTACAATGAGCAGTTCTTC
.	TRBJ2-2	.	TRBV12-3/TRBV12-4	CASSYRGELFF	TGTGCCAGCAGCTACAGAGGGGAGCTGTTTTTT
once	TRBJ1-2	.	TRBV5-1	CASSSRSNYGYTF	TGCGCCAGCAGCTCCAGGTCTAACTATGGCTACACCTTC
.	TRBJ2-7	TRBD1	TRBV6-5	CASTQGGTNSYEQYF	TGTGCCAGCACCCAAGGGGGCACTAACTCCTACGAGCAGTACTTC
few	TRBJ2-5	TRBD2	TRBV28	CASSFLAGGPRETQYF	TGTGCCAGCAGTTTCCTAGCGGGAGGGCCGAGGGAGACCCAGTACTTC
.	TRBJ2-6	.	TRBV18	CASSQDRSSGANVLTF	TGTGCCAGCTCACAAGACAGAAGCTCTGGGGCCAACGTCCTGACTTTC
.	TRBJ1-1	TRBD1	TRBV5-1	CASSFTGQGPNTEAFF	TGCGCCAGCAGCTTCACGGGACAGGGGCCGAACACTGAAGCTTTCTTT
.	TRBJ2-3	.	TRBV2	CASSLSGDTQYF	TGTGCCAGCAGTTTGAGCGGAGATACGCAGTATTTT
.	TRBJ2-2	.	TRBV28	CASSLVTGELFF	TGTGCCAGCAGTTTGGTCACCGGGGAGCTGTTTTTT
once	TRBJ1-1	.	TRBV6-5	CASSKQGMNTEAFF	TGTGCCAGCAGTAAACAGGGCATGAACACTGAAGCTTTCTTT